The next 17 T cell receptor beta chains were all read from a single sample in a study of blood T cell repertoires in COVID-19 (dated by TCRdb to about 2020). The library was prepared using the immunoSEQ multiplex PCR assay. The table was pulled from immuneACCESS by TCRdb, which kept in-frame rearrangements only. Such tables lose some clones; where checked, under half of the loss comes from unresolved V genes, and the rest has no known cause. Across this sample there are fewer than 140,000 clones, with about four fifths seen only once. 13% to 15% of the sample belongs to the ten largest clones. Material for sequencing was peripheral blood. These receptors were obtained from a woman aged 55-69 years with acute or convalescent COVID-19.

This rearrangement joins TRBV29-1 to TRBJ2-1; TRBD2 aligns across 8 bases. Germline values: CDR1 SQVTM, CDR2 ANQGSEA. This CDR3 has 15 amino acids. Trimming took 4 bases from V and 3 from J; bases not matched to a gene: 8. The DNA for the CDR3 is TGCAGCGTTGCCGGAGGTAGCGGGGTCTACAATGAGCAGTTCTTC. It is translated as CSVAGGSGVYNEQFF.

The chain is built from TRBV5-4 and TRBJ2-2; 12 bases fit TRBD2. The CDR3 extends over 16 amino acids. Germline V gene lookup returns CDR1 SGHNT and CDR2 YYREEE (reference sequence). Germline trimming cut 4 bases from V and 7 bases from J; bases unmatched to any gene: 8. The chain's CDR3 is CASSLRTSGISGELFF. CDR3 nucleotide sequence: TGTGCCAGCAGCCTCCGGACTAGCGGGATCAGCGGGGAGCTGTTTTTT.

This sequence joins TRBV7-9 and TRBJ2-5; tentative D call: TRBD2 (6 bases). Deletions cut 5 bases from V and 1 base from J, with 14 bases between. CDR1 and CDR2 (germline): SEHNR, FQNEAQ (reference sequence). The CDR3 runs to 15 residues. The CDR3 loop is CASSVTGAPQETQYF. CDR3 DNA sequence: TGTGCCAGCAGCGTCACGGGAGCACCCCAAGAGACCCAGTACTTC.

This rearrangement joins TRBV9 to TRBJ2-1; D may be TRBD2 (6 bases). Trimming removed 3 bases from V and 0 bases from J, with 10 bases in between. This CDR3 is 15 amino acids long. The germline V gene encodes CDR1 SGDLS and CDR2 YYNGEE. The CDR3 region has the DNA TGTGCCAGCAGCGCCGGGACTTTCTCCTACAATGAGCAGTTCTTC. It codes for CASSAGTFSYNEQFF.

The V call is TRBV7-9, the J call TRBJ2-5, with D hard to call. V was cut by 0 bases and J by 5 bases, with 13 bases left in between. The CDR3 covers 15 residues. Germline CDR1 and CDR2: SEHNR and FQNEAQ (reference sequence). The CDR3 here is CASSLAIGSQETQYF. CDR3 nucleotides: TGTGCCAGCAGCTTAGCGATTGGGTCACAGGAGACCCAGTACTTC.

The chain is built from TRBV5-1 and TRBJ1-1, with a possible D match to TRBD1 (6 bases). V was clipped by 4 bases and J by 1 base, with 11 bases between them. Germline lookup yields CDR1 SGHRS and CDR2 YFSETQ. The CDR3 contains 14 residues. The CDR3 spells CASSADSRNTEAFF. Written as DNA, the CDR3 is TGCGCCAGCAGCGCGGACAGTCGGAACACTGAAGCTTTCTTT.

V gene TRBV5-1 combines with J gene TRBJ2-5; 7 nucleotides agree with TRBD1. Trimming at V came to 3 bases and at J to 3 bases, leaving 5 bases not matched to a gene. The V gene's germline CDR1 is SGHRS and CDR2 YFSETQ. The CDR3 contains 14 residues. CDR3 loop: CASSSGGVEETQYF. CDR3 bases: TGCGCCAGCAGCTCAGGGGGAGTTGAAGAGACCCAGTACTTC.

The genes are TRBV18 and TRBJ2-3, with 7 bases fitting TRBD2. CDR1 and CDR2 (germline): KGHSH, LQKENI. This CDR3 contains 12 residues. J lost 5 bases, V lost 8 bases, and 4 bases had no gene match. The CDR3 loop is CASGTGGDTQYF. In DNA form, the CDR3 reads TGTGCCAGCGGCACGGGGGGAGATACGCAGTATTTT.

V is TRBV6-5 and J is TRBJ1-5; tentatively, D is TRBD1 (5 bases). The CDR3 loop spans 15 amino acids. Trimming removed 4 bases from V and 2 bases from J, with 12 bases in between. Germline CDR1 and CDR2: MNHEY and SVGAGI. DNA of the CDR3: TGTGCCAGCAGTTCCGCAGGGTGGGGCAATCAGCCCCAGCATTTT. Protein product: CASSSAGWGNQPQHF.

The chain links TRBV12-3 or TRBV12-4 to TRBJ2-1, with D possibly being TRBD2 (6 bases). The CDR3 has 12 amino acids. The V gene lost 6 bases and the J gene lost 13 bases, with 16 bases spanning the gap. CDR3 nucleotides: TGTGCCAGCAGCCGGGACTCCTCATCCCAGTTCTTC. It yields the protein CASSRDSSSQFF.

The chain uses TRBV9 and TRBJ2-2; 7 bases agree with TRBD1. This CDR3 contains 14 residues. V lost 5 bases and J lost 4; bases outside the gene matches: 5. Germline assignment: CDR1 SGDLS and CDR2 YYNGEE. The CDR3 here is CASRDGTATGELFF. The CDR3, as DNA: TGTGCCAGCAGGGACGGGACAGCCACCGGGGAGCTGTTTTTT.

The genes are TRBV5-1 and TRBJ2-1; perhaps TRBD1 as D (6 bases). The V gene's germline CDR1 is SGHRS and CDR2 YFSETQ. Deletions cut 4 bases from V and 6 bases from J, with 11 bases between. CDR3 length: 13 amino acids. The CDR3 sequence: CASSEDRLNEQFF. The CDR3 DNA is TGCGCCAGCAGCGAGGACAGACTCAATGAGCAGTTCTTC.

The gene calls are TRBV3-1 (or the pseudogene TRBV3-2) and TRBJ2-7; the match to TRBD2 covers 7 bases. CDR1 and CDR2 (germline): LGHDT, YNNKEL (reference sequence). This CDR3 is built from 15 residues. The V segment lost 0 bases and the J segment 6 bases; nucleotides outside the gene matches: 8. Here the CDR3 DNA reads TGTGCCAGCAGCCAAGAGGGAGGGCTGGCGGGCGAGCAGTACTTC. Translating it yields CASSQEGGLAGEQYF.

This clone was found once. The chain joins TRBV5-1 to TRBJ2-5, with a possible D match to TRBD2 (6 bases). In germline, CDR1 is SGHRS, CDR2 YFSETQ. The CDR3 totals 17 residues. V lost 3 bases to trimming and J lost 1 base, with 19 bases between them. In nucleotides, the CDR3 is TGCGCCAGCAGCTCGCACTTCGGGGGATCGATCCAAGAGACCCAGTACTTC. The encoded protein is CASSSHFGGSIQETQYF.

The chain combines TRBV28 with TRBJ2-5; the D is unclear. The germline V gene has CDR1 MDHEN and CDR2 SYDVKM. V dropped 4 bases and J dropped 0 bases, with 15 bases sitting between them. CDR3 length: 16 residues. The CDR3 is CASSSPGNSYQETQYF. CDR3 bases: TGTGCCAGCAGTTCCCCAGGAAACTCGTACCAAGAGACCCAGTACTTC.

This sequence joins TRBV28 and TRBJ2-7; 8 nucleotides align to TRBD1. Per germline, CDR1 MDHEN and CDR2 SYDVKM. The CDR3 has 15 residues. Trimming cost V 2 bases and J 2 bases; bases outside gene matches: 5. This CDR3 reads CASSLRGTGPYEQYF. The CDR3 region has the DNA TGTGCCAGCAGTTTAAGGGGGACAGGCCCCTACGAGCAGTACTTC.

This clone was observed once. The chain links TRBV5-1 to TRBJ2-1, with D perhaps TRBD2 (5 bases). In germline, CDR1 is SGHRS, CDR2 YFSETQ. This CDR3 has 15 amino acids. Trimming stripped 0 bases from V and 8 bases from J, with 15 bases between. CDR3 sequence: CASSLEDPGRDEQFF. In DNA, the CDR3 is TGCGCCAGCAGCTTGGAGGACCCGGGAAGGGATGAGCAGTTCTTC.